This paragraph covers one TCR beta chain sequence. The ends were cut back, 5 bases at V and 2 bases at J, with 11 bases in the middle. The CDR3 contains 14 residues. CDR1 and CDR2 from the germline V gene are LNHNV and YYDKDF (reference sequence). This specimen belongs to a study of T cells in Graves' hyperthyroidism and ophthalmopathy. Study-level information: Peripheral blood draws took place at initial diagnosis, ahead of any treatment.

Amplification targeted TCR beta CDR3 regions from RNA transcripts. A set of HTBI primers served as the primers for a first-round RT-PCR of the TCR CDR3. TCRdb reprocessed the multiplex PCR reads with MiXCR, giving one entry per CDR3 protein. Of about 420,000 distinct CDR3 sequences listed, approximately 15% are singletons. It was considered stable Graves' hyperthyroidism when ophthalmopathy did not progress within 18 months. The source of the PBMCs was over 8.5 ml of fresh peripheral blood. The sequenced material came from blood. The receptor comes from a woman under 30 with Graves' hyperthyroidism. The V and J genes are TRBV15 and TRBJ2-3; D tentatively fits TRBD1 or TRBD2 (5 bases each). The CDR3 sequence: CATSRDANTDTQYF. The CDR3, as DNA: TGTGCCACCAGCCGGGACGCAAACACAGATACGCAGTATTTT.